This T cell receptor (beta chain) was found in a study of technical replicates of blood from a few donors. Some clones are missing from TCRdb's copy, which holds only in-frame ones; the method was immunoSEQ multiplex PCR. This sample has some 96,000 clones; 95% occur once, and the top ten carry approximately 0.22%. CDR1 is SGHNT, CDR2 YYREEE, per germline (reference sequence). The trim removed 4 bases at V and 3 bases at J, leaving 3 bases unmatched. This CDR3 has 14 amino acids. The sample comprised T cells isolated from PBMCs. The sequence was obtained from a human donor in good health. V is TRBV5-4 and J is TRBJ1-1, with 10 bases matching TRBD1. The CDR3: CASSAGTGDTEAFF. DNA for the CDR3: TGTGCCAGCAGCGCGGGGACAGGGGACACTGAAGCTTTCTTT.